This T cell receptor (beta chain) was found in a study of human T cells and chemical hapten exposure. MiXCR, applied by TCRdb to the RACE reads, yields one record per CDR3 protein. This sample yields nearly 350,000 distinct CDR3 sequences, of which around 7% are seen a single time; 8.4% belongs to the top ten. The CDR3 length is 14 residues. Germline CDR1 reads SEHNR; CDR2 reads FQNEAQ (reference sequence). Trimming removed 4 bases at V and 0 bases at J, with 6 bases between. The time point denotes: patch test 1, 2 weeks after DPC sensitization. Treatment of the sample: therapeutic diphenylcyclopropenone sensitization with weekly scalp DPC. Venepuncture was done earlier than the placement of each patch test. Alopecia patients deemed DPC-suitable, aged 18 to 70, excluding pregnancy.

V and J are TRBV7-9 and TRBJ1-4; unclear D gene. This specimen was whole blood, taken in connection with sensitization to the hapten diphenylcyclopropenone (DPC). The receptor was derived from a young woman with alopecia areata. Some clones in this sample may be carry-over from other donors' samples. The CDR3 coding sequence is TGTGCCAGCAGCTCCATTGCAACTAATGAAAAACTGTTTTTT. Protein product: CASSSIATNEKLFF. Filled out from reference TRBV7-9 and TRBJ1-4, the complete variable domain reads DTGVSQNPRHKITKRGQNVTFRCDPISEHNRLYWYRQTLGQGPEFLTYFQNEAQLEKSRLLSDRFSAERPKGSFSTLEIQRTEQGDSAMYLCASSSIATNEKLFFGSGTQLSVL.